This T cell receptor (beta chain) was sequenced during a study of T cells after yellow fever vaccination. Between the trimmed V and J ends, which lost 4 bases and 3 bases, there was a span of 17 bases. CDR3 length: 15 residues. The germline gives CDR1 SGHNT, CDR2 YYREEE (reference sequence). This clonotype turned up a few times. 5'RACE template switching generated TCR cDNA, adding a universal primer site and UMIs. TCRdb re-analysed the 5' RACE reads in MiXCR, keeping a single row per CDR3 protein. The data show a few hundred thousand distinct CDR3 sequences, 6% to 8% seen once. This rearrangement joins TRBV5-4 to TRBJ2-7, with a weak D call TRBD1 (7 bases). The source of this sequence is a man aged 30 to 45 who received the YFV17D yellow fever vaccine. The starting material was PBMCs, obtained 5 days after the yellow fever booster vaccination. The CDR3 is CASSQAGQPIYEQYF. The CDR3 DNA reads as TGTGCCAGCAGCCAGGCGGGACAGCCGATCTACGAGCAGTACTTC.